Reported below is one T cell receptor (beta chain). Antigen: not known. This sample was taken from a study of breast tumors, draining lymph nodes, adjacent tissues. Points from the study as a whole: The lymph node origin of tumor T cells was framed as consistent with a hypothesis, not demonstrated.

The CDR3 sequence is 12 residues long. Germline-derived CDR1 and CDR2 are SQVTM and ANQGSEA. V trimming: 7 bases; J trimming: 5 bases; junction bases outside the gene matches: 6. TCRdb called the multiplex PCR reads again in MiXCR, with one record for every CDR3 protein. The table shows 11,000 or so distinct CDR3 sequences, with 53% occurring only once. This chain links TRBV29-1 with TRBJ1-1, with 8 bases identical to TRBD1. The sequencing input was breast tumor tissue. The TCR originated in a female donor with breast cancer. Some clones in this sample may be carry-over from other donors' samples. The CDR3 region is CSAQGAYTEAFF. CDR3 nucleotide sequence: TGCAGCGCTCAGGGGGCTTATACTGAAGCTTTCTTT.